A single sample is the source of the 20 T cell receptor beta chains below, sequenced in a study of blood T cell repertoires in COVID-19. Only in-frame clones appear in the TCRdb table, and some are missing; sequencing was by immunoSEQ multiplex PCR. The data contain about 56,000 clones, around four fifths of them singletons. The sequenced material came from peripheral blood. The receptors were gathered from a woman aged 80 or over with acute or convalescent COVID-19.

The rearrangement joins TRBV5-1 to TRBJ2-3; 9 positions agree with TRBD2. The CDR3 length is 16 residues. Trimming cost V 4 bases and J 5 bases; bases outside gene matches: 11. CDR1 SGHRS and CDR2 YFSETQ come from the germline V gene. This chain's CDR3 is CASSPEVLAGIDTQYF. DNA of the CDR3: TGCGCCAGCAGCCCGGAGGTCCTAGCGGGGATAGATACGCAGTATTTT. The entire variable domain, with the rest obtained from reference TRBV5-1 and TRBJ2-3, is as follows: KAGVTQTPRYLIKTRGQQVTLSCSPISGHRSVSWYQQTPGQGLQFLFEYFSETQRNKGNFPGRFSGRQFSNSRSEMNVSTLELGDSALYLCASSPEVLAGIDTQYFGPGTRLTVL.

J is TRBJ2-5 and V is TRBV6-5; no definite D call. Trimming removed 6 bases at V and 0 bases at J, with 8 bases between. The V gene's germline CDR1 is MNHEY and CDR2 SVGAGI. CDR3 length: 13 residues. CDR3 nucleotides: TGTGCCAGCAGAACGGTGAACCAAGAGACCCAGTACTTC. This sequence encodes CASRTVNQETQYF.

The genes are TRBV5-4 and TRBJ2-7, with unresolved D. V was cut by 1 base and J by 2 bases, with 4 bases left in between. The CDR3 is made up of 12 amino acids. CDR1 is SGHNT and CDR2 is YYREEE in the germline V gene (reference sequence). CDR3 region: CASSLTPYEQYF. CDR3 coding DNA: TGTGCCAGCAGCTTGACACCCTACGAGCAGTACTTC.

The V and J genes are TRBV5-4 and TRBJ2-5, with 9 bases that match TRBD1. Germline V gives CDR1 SGHNT, CDR2 YYREEE (reference sequence). This CDR3 region has 13 residues. V was clipped by 5 bases and J by 5 bases; unmatched bases: 4. In DNA, the CDR3 is TGTGCCAGCAGTAGACAGGGGGGGGAGACCCAGTACTTC. It is translated as CASSRQGGETQYF.

V usage is TRBV6-5 and J usage is TRBJ1-5, with 7 bases identical to TRBD1. Germline V gene data show CDR1 as MNHEY and CDR2 as SVGAGI. The V segment lost 6 bases and the J segment 3 bases; nucleotides outside the gene matches: 8. The CDR3 has 15 residues. CDR3 amino acids: CASRDGTVPNQPQHF. The CDR3 DNA reads TGTGCCAGCAGAGACGGGACAGTGCCCAATCAGCCCCAGCATTTT.

V and J are TRBV5-4 and TRBJ1-1; D is uncertain. V was shortened by 1 base and J by 5 bases, with 9 bases between the two germline ends. Germline CDR1 SGHNT, CDR2 YYREEE (reference sequence). This CDR3 is built from 13 residues. The CDR3 DNA sequence: TGTGCCAGCAGCTTGCTCCCGGGGACTGAAGCTTTCTTT. Amino acid sequence: CASSLLPGTEAFF.

The chain uses TRBV11-3 and TRBJ1-1, with D perhaps TRBD1 (6 bases). Germline lookup yields CDR1 SGHNT and CDR2 YENEEA. V lost 5 bases and J lost 1, with 11 bases in between. The CDR3 is 14 residues long. In DNA, the CDR3 is TGTGCCAGCAGCGTGACCAGGGGGAACACTGAAGCTTTCTTT. Translating it yields CASSVTRGNTEAFF.

With respect to this clone: This same CDR3 is encoded by further DNA sequences in the sample. The chain carries TRBV3-1 (or the pseudogene TRBV3-2) and TRBJ1-1; possibly TRBD1 for D (6 bases). Trimming cost V 4 bases and J 1 base, with 10 bases left between them. CDR1 LGHDT and CDR2 YNNKEL come from the germline V gene (reference sequence). There are 14 residues in the CDR3. As DNA, the CDR3 is TGTGCCAGCAGCCCCTGGACAGAGAACACTGAAGCTTTCTTT. It codes for CASSPWTENTEAFF.

This chain uses TRBV12-5 with TRBJ2-4; D is perhaps TRBD2 (5 bases). CDR1 and CDR2 from the germline V gene are LGHNT and FRNRAP. The germline V and J ends were trimmed by 0 bases and 1 base, with 25 bases remaining between them. There are 21 residues in the CDR3. CDR3 in DNA: TGTGCTAGTGGTTTGGTATTGGAGGCAGTGCCCCCGGACGTGGCCAAAAACATTCAGTACTTC. The encoded protein is CASGLVLEAVPPDVAKNIQYF.

The CDR3 DNA is TGTGCCAGCAGCTTGGATGACGGGGGAATCGATACGCAGTATTTT. Encoded protein: CASSLDDGGIDTQYF. The chain has TRBV5-4 and TRBJ2-3; D is perhaps TRBD2 (6 bases). Germline V lookup: CDR1 SGHNT, CDR2 YYREEE (reference sequence). V was clipped by 0 bases and J by 6 bases, with 14 bases between them. The CDR3 consists of 15 residues.

This clone showed up just a few times. The chain uses TRBV5-5 and TRBJ2-5; 9 bases map to TRBD2. V was pared by 8 bases and J by 2 bases, with 13 bases of the junction left unmatched. This CDR3 is 16 amino acids long. The germline CDR1 and CDR2 sequences are SGHKS and YYEKEE (reference sequence). The CDR3 DNA reads as TGTGCCAGTAATCCTAAAGCGGGGGGCGTACAAGAGACCCAGTACTTC. It is translated as CASNPKAGGVQETQYF.

The V and J genes are TRBV9 and TRBJ2-3; D is possibly TRBD2 (7 bases). The CDR3 extends over 15 amino acids. The ends were cut back, 0 bases at V and 4 bases at J, with 12 bases in the middle. Germline lookup yields CDR1 SGDLS and CDR2 YYNGEE. CDR3 bases: TGTGCCAGCAGCGTAGCTGGGGGGGCCTCAGATACGCAGTATTTT. This codes for CASSVAGGASDTQYF.

This chain uses TRBV5-1 with TRBJ2-7, with D tentatively TRBD1 (5 bases). The V end was cut by 0 bases, the J end by 3 bases, with 13 bases between. The CDR3 consists of 15 residues. Germline CDR1 and CDR2: SGHRS and YFSETQ. CDR3 protein: CASSLEAGPNYEQYF. CDR3 coding DNA: TGCGCCAGCAGCTTGGAGGCAGGGCCTAACTACGAGCAGTACTTC.

The V gene is TRBV5-8, the J gene TRBJ1-5; D remains ambiguous. Trimming left V 1 base short and J 4 bases short, with 9 bases between. The CDR3 loop spans 14 amino acids. Germline V gene sequence: CDR1 SGHTS, CDR2 YDEGEE. The CDR3 protein is CASSLRGRNQPQHF. The DNA of the CDR3 is TGTGCCAGCAGCTTGAGAGGAAGAAATCAGCCCCAGCATTTT.

This chain joins TRBV30 and TRBJ1-6; D is undetermined. Germline-derived CDR1 and CDR2 are GTSNPN and SVGIG (reference sequence). This CDR3 is 11 amino acids long. Trimming left V 5 bases short and J 5 bases short, with 4 bases between. Written as DNA, the CDR3 is TGTGCCTGGTTAGATAATTCACCCCTCCACTTT. It specifies CAWLDNSPLHF.

This chain uses TRBV29-1 with TRBJ1-2, with TRBD1 matching 9 bases. After removal of 7 bases from V and 0 bases from J, the junction contained 3 bases not matched to a gene. This CDR3 region has 13 residues. The germline V gene has CDR1 SQVTM and CDR2 ANQGSEA. CDR3 DNA: TGCAGCGCGGGACAGGGACCTAACTATGGCTACACCTTC. Its translation is CSAGQGPNYGYTF.

V usage is TRBV2 and J usage is TRBJ2-7, with 8 bases fitting TRBD1. CDR3 size: 13 residues. CDR1 and CDR2 from the germline V gene are SNHLY and FYNNEI. The J segment lost 6 bases and the V segment lost 5 bases, leaving 6 bases of the junction unmatched. This CDR3 reads CASSRDRLSEQYF. CDR3 DNA sequence: TGTGCCAGCAGTCGGGACAGGTTATCCGAGCAGTACTTC.

The chain links TRBV13 to TRBJ2-7; the D gene is possibly TRBD2 (5 bases). Trimming cost V 0 bases and J 0 bases, with 12 bases left between them. CDR3 length: 16 residues. The germline V gene has CDR1 PRHDT and CDR2 FYEKMQ (reference sequence). CDR3 nucleotide sequence: TGTGCCAGCAGCTTAGGGGCGGGCGAAAGCTCCTACGAGCAGTACTTC. Protein: CASSLGAGESSYEQYF.

The V gene is TRBV15, the J gene TRBJ2-5; D may be TRBD2 (5 bases). In germline, CDR1 is LNHNV, CDR2 YYDKDF (reference sequence). Trimming took 5 bases from V and 4 from J, leaving 8 bases between them. The CDR3 has 12 residues. CDR3 in amino acids: CATSLGVETQYF. For the CDR3, the DNA is TGTGCCACCAGCTTGGGAGTAGAGACCCAGTACTTC. Full variable domain (remainder filled in from reference TRBV15 and TRBJ2-5): DAMVIQNPRYQVTQFGKPVTLSCSQTLNHNVMYWYQQKSSQAPKLLFHYYDKDFNNEADTPDNFQSRRPNTSFCFLDIRSPGLGDTAMYLCATSLGVETQYFGPGTRLLVL.

This clone has just a few counts. The genes are TRBV19 and TRBJ1-4, with 8 bases lining up with TRBD1. V shed 7 bases, J shed 8 bases, and the junction held 12 bases outside the gene matches. Germline lookup yields CDR1 LNHDA and CDR2 SQIVND (reference sequence). This CDR3 has 15 amino acids. The CDR3 DNA follows: TGTGCCAGTACCTTCCAGGGGGCGCGTCGCGAAAAACTGTTTTTT. As protein: CASTFQGARREKLFF.